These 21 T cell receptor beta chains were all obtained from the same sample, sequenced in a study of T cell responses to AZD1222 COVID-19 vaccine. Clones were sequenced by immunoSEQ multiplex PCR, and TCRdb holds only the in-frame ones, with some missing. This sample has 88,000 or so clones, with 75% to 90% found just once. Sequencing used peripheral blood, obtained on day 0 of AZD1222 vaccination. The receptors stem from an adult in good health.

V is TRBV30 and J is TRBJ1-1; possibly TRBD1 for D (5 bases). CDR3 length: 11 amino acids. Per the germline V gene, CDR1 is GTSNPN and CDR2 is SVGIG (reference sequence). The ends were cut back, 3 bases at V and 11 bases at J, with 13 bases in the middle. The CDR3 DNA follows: TGTGCCTGGAGCGTGGGGCAAGAGGCTTTCTTT. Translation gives CAWSVGQEAFF.

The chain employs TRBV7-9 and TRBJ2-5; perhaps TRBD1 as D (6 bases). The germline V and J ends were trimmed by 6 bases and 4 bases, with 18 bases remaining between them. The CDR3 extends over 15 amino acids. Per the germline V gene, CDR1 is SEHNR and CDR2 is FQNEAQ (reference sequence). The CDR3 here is CASSNSWTEGETQYF. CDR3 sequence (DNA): TGTGCCAGCAGTAACTCCTGGACAGAGGGAGAGACCCAGTACTTC.

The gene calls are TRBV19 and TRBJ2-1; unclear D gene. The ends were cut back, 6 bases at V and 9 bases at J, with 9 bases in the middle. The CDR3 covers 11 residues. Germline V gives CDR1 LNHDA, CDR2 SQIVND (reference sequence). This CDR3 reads CASRGMGEQFF. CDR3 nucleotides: TGTGCCAGTAGGGGGATGGGTGAGCAGTTCTTC.

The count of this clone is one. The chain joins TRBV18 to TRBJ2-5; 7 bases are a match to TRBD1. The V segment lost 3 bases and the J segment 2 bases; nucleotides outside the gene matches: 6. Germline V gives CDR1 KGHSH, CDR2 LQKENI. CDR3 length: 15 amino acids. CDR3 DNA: TGTGCCAGCTCACCGCTAGGGGACAGTCAAGAGACCCAGTACTTC. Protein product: CASSPLGDSQETQYF.

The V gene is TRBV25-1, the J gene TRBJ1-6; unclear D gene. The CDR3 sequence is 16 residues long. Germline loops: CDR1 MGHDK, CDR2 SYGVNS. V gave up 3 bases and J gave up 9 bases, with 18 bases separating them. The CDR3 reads CASSERRGNMGSPLHF. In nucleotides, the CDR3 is TGTGCCAGCAGTGAGAGGCGGGGAAACATGGGTTCACCCCTCCACTTT.

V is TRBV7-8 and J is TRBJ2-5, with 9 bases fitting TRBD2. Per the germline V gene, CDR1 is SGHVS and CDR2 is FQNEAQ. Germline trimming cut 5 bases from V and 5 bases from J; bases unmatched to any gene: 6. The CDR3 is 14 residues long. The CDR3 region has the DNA TGTGCCAGCAGCCCGGGACTAGCAATTGAGACCCAGTACTTC. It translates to CASSPGLAIETQYF.

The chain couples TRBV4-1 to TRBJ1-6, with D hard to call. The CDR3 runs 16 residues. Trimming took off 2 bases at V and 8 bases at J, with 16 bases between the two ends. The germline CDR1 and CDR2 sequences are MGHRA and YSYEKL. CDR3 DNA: TGCGCCAGCAGCCAACCAGGACGGAGAAGCGATTCACCCCTCCACTTT. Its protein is CASSQPGRRSDSPLHF.

CDR3 coding DNA: TGCGCCAGCAGCCAAGATTACTACCGGGACGGATTAGCCAAAAACATTCAGTACTTC. Amino acids: CASSQDYYRDGLAKNIQYF. This chain joins TRBV4-3 and TRBJ2-4, with D tentatively TRBD1 or TRBD2 (5 bases each). The V end lost 0 bases, the J end lost 0 bases, and 18 bases lay between the germline ends. There are 19 residues in the CDR3. Germline V gene data show CDR1 as LGHNA and CDR2 as YSLEER.

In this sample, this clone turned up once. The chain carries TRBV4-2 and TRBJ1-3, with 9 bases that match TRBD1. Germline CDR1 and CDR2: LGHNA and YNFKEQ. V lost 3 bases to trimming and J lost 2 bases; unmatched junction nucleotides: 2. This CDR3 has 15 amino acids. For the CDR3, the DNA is TGTGCCAGCAGCCATACAGGGGGCCCTGGAAACACCATATATTTT. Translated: CASSHTGGPGNTIYF.

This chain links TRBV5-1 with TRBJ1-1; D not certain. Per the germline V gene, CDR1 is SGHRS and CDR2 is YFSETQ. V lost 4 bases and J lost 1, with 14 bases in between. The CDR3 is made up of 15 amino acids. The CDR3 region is CASSINYDKNTEAFF. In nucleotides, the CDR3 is TGCGCCAGCAGCATCAATTATGACAAGAACACTGAAGCTTTCTTT.

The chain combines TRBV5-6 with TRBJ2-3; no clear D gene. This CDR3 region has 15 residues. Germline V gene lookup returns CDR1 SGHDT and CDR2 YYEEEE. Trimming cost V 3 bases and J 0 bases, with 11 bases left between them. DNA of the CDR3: TGTGCCAGCAGCTACTCAGGCGGTAGCACAGATACGCAGTATTTT. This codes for CASSYSGGSTDTQYF.

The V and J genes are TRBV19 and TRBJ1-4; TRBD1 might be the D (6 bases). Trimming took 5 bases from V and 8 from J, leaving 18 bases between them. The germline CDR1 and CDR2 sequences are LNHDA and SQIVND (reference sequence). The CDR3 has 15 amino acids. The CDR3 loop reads CASSPRDTGVEKLFF. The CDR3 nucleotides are TGTGCCAGTAGTCCGAGGGACACTGGGGTGGAAAAACTGTTTTTT.

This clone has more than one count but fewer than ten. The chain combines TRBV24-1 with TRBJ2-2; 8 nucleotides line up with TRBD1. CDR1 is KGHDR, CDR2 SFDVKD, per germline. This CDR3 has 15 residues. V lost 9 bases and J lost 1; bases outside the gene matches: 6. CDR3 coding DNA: TGTGCCACCTCAACCGGGACAGGGAACACCGGGGAGCTGTTTTTT. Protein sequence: CATSTGTGNTGELFF.

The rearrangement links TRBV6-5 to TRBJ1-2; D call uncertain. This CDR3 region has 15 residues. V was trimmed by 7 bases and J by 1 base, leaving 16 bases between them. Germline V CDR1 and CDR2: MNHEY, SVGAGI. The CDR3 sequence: CASTATLSNNYGYTF. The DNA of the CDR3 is TGTGCCAGCACTGCGACATTGTCGAATAACTATGGCTACACCTTC.

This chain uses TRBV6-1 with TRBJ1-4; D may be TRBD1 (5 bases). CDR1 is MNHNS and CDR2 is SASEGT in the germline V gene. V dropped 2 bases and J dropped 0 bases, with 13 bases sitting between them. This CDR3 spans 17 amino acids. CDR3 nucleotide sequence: TGTGCCAGCAGTGAATATAGGGGAGGGACAACTAATGAAAAACTGTTTTTT. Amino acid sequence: CASSEYRGGTTNEKLFF.

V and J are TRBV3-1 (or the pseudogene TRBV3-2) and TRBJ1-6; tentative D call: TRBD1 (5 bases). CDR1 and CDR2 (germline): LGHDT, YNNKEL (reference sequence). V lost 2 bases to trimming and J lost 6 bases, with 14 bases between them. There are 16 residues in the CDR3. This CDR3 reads CASSQLRTSLNSPLHF. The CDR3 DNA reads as TGTGCCAGCAGCCAACTTCGGACAAGCCTTAATTCACCCCTCCACTTT.

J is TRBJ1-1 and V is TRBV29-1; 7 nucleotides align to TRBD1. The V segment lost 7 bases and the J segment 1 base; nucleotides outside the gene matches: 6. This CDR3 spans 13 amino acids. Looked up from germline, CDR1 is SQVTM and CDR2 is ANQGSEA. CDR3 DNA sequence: TGCAGCGCAGACGGACAGGCGAACACTGAAGCTTTCTTT. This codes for CSADGQANTEAFF.

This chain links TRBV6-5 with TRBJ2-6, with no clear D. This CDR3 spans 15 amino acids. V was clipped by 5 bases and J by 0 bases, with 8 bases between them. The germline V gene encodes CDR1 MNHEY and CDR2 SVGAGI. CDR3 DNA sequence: TGTGCCAGCAGTCATACAAGCTCTGGGGCCAACGTCCTGACTTTC. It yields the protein CASSHTSSGANVLTF.

CDR3: CASSQGTGQENIQYF. CDR3 sequence (DNA): TGCGCCAGCAGCCAGGGGACGGGACAGGAAAACATTCAGTACTTC. The rearrangement joins TRBV4-3 to TRBJ2-4; 8 nucleotides agree with TRBD1. Germline V gene lookup returns CDR1 LGHNA and CDR2 YSLEER. The CDR3 is 15 amino acids. The V gene end was trimmed by 3 bases and the J gene end by 5 bases; junction bases not matched to a gene: 6.

In nucleotides, the CDR3 is TGCGCCAGCAGTAACGGCACAGATACGCAGTATTTT. This sequence encodes CASSNGTDTQYF. This chain joins TRBV5-1 and TRBJ2-3; no reliable D call. The CDR3 consists of 12 residues. Trimming took off 5 bases at V and 1 base at J, with 5 bases between the two ends. CDR1 is SGHRS, CDR2 YFSETQ, per germline.

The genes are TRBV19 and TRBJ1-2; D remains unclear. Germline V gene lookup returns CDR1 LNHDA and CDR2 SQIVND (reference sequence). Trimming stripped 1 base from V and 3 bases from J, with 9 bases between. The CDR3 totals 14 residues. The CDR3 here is CASSIVRDYYGYTF. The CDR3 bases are TGTGCCAGTAGTATAGTTCGGGATTACTATGGCTACACCTTC.